The 2 T cell receptor beta chains reported below all come from one sample, sequenced in a study of Graves' ophthalmopathy and Graves' hyperthyroidism. CDR3 regions of TCR beta were amplified from RNA transcripts. The library came from an HTBI-primed first-round RT-PCR and a second-round multiplex PCR. TCRdb used MiXCR to reprocess the multiplex PCR reads, holding one entry per CDR3 protein. The table has 400,000 to 500,000 distinct CDR3 sequences, under 25% seen once. Sequencing was carried out using peripheral blood. These receptor sequences come from a woman between 18 and 29 years old with stable Graves' hyperthyroidism.

This clonotype was counted at least ten times. The chain has TRBV7-2 and TRBJ1-1; perhaps TRBD1 as D (5 bases). CDR1 and CDR2 (germline): SGHTA, FQGNSA. Trimming left V 3 bases short and J 2 bases short, with 13 bases between. There are 15 residues in the CDR3. CDR3 sequence: CASSLVGGGNTEAFF. The CDR3 DNA sequence: TGTGCCAGCAGCTTGGTGGGGGGAGGAAACACTGAAGCTTTCTTT.

This clonotype came up many times. The chain combines TRBV20-1 with TRBJ1-2, with unresolved D. The CDR3 is 12 amino acids. V shed 4 bases and J shed 5 bases, with 11 bases lying between them. CDR1 DFQATT and CDR2 SNEGSKA come from the germline V gene (reference sequence). CDR3 protein: CSAMVLNYGYTF. The CDR3 coding sequence is TGCAGTGCTATGGTCCTTAATTATGGCTACACCTTC.